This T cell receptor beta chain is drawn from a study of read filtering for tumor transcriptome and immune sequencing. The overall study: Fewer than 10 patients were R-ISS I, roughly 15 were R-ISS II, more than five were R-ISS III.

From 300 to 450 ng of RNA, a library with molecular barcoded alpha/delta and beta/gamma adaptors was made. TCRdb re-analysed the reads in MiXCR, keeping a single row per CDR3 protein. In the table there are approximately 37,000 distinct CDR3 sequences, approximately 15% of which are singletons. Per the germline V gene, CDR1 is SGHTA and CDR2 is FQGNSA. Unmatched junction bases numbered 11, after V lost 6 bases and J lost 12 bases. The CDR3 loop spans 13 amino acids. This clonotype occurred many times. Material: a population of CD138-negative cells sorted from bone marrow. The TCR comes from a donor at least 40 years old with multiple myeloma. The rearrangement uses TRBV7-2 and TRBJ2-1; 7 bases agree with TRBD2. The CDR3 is CASRSVAGERQFF. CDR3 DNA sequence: TGTGCCAGCAGGTCTGTAGCGGGCGAAAGGCAGTTCTTC.